This T cell receptor (beta chain) appears in the sequencing data of a study of CD8+CD57+ T cells in acquired aplastic anemia. Study-level information: The sorted CD4+ and CD8+ cells yielded an average approximately 3 ug of DNA. Findings and limits, study-wide: Patients were compared with controls for CD8+ Simpson's diversity, and no significant difference emerged. Around 29 CD8+ CDR3 sequences were shared between patients and controls.

The template used for profiling TCR beta VDJ and CDR3 was genomic DNA. TCRdb ran MiXCR on the reads and lists one entry per CDR3 protein. Counted here are around 180,000 distinct CDR3 sequences, 48% occurring once; the ten biggest clones make up about 1.8%. Regarding this clonotype: Its antigen is still unknown.

From germline, CDR1 is DFQATT and CDR2 SNEGSKA (reference sequence). V lost 5 bases and J 3 bases, leaving 9 bases between the germline ends. The CDR3 is made up of 12 amino acids. All sequencing subjects had displayed CD8+CD57+ cell expansion on flow cytometry. Blood came from patients not yet given any therapy. The clonotype originates from a human donor with aplastic anemia. The J gene is TRBJ2-3, the V gene TRBV20-1; D remains ambiguous. Specimen: sorted CD4+, CD8+, or CD8+CD57+ T cells (not recorded which) from PBMCs. The CDR3 spells CSASVGTDTQYF. DNA of the CDR3: TGCAGTGCTTCCGTAGGGACAGATACGCAGTATTTT.